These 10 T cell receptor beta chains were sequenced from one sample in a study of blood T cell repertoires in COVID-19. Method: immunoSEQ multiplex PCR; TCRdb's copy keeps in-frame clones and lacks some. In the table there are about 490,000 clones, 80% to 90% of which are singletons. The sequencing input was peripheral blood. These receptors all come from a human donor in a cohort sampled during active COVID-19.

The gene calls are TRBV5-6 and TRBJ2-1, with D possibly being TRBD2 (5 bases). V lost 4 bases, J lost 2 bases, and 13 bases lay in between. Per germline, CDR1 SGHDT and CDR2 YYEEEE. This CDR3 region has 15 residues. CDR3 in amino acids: CASSVLDGTYNEQFF. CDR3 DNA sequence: TGTGCCAGCAGCGTACTAGACGGAACCTACAATGAGCAGTTCTTC.

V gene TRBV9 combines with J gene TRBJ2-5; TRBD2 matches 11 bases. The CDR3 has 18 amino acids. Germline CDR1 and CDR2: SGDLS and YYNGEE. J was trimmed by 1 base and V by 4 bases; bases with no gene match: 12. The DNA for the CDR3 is TGTGCCAGCAGCCGCGCTAGCGGGAGGCAGGGGGGCCAAGAGACCCAGTACTTC. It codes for CASSRASGRQGGQETQYF.

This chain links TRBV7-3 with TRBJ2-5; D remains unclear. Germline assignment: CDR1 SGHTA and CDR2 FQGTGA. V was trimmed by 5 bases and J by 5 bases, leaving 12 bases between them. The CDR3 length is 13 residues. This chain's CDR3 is CASSPGGRETQYF. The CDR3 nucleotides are TGTGCCAGCAGCCCGGGTGGCCGGGAGACCCAGTACTTC.

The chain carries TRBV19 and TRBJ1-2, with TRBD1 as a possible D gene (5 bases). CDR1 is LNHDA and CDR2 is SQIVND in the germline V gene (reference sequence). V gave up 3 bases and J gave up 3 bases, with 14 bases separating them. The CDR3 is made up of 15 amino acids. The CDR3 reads CASSITGGDDYGYTF. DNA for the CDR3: TGTGCCAGTAGTATTACGGGAGGGGACGACTATGGCTACACCTTC.

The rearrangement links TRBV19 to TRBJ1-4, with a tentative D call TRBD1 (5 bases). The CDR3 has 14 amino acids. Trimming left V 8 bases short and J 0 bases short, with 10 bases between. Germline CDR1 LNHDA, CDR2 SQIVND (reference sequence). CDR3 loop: CASGGAATNEKLFF. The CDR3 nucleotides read TGTGCCAGTGGCGGGGCGGCAACTAATGAAAAACTGTTTTTT.

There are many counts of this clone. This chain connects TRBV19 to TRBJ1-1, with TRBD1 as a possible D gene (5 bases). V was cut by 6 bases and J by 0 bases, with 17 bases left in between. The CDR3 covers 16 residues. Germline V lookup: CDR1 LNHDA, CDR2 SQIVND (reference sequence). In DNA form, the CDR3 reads TGTGCCAGTAGGTTTCAAGAAGGGGTGGTGAACACTGAAGCTTTCTTT. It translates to CASRFQEGVVNTEAFF.

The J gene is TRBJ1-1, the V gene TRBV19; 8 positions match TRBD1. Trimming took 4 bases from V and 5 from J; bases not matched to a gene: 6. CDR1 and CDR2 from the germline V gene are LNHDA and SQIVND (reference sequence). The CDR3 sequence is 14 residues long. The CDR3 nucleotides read TGTGCCAGTAGTACTACTTACAGGGGGACTGAAGCTTTCTTT. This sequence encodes CASSTTYRGTEAFF.

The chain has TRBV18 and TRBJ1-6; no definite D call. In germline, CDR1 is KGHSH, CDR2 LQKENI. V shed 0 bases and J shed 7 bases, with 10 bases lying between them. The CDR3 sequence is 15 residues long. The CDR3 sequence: CASSPPVAGNSPLHF. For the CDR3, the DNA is TGTGCCAGCTCACCACCGGTTGCGGGAAATTCACCCCTCCACTTT.

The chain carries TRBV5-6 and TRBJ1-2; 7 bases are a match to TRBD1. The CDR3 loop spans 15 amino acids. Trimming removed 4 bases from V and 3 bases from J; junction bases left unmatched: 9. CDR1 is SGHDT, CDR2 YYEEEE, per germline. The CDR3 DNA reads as TGTGCCAGCAGCGCGGGACAGATTCTTGACTATGGCTACACCTTC. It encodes CASSAGQILDYGYTF.

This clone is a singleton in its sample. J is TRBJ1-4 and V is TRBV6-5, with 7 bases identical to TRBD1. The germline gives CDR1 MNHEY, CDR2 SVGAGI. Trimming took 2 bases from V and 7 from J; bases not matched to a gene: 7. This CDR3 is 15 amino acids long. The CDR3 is CASSYRTGSGEKLFF. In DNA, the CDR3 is TGTGCCAGCAGTTACAGGACAGGCTCCGGTGAAAAACTGTTTTTT.